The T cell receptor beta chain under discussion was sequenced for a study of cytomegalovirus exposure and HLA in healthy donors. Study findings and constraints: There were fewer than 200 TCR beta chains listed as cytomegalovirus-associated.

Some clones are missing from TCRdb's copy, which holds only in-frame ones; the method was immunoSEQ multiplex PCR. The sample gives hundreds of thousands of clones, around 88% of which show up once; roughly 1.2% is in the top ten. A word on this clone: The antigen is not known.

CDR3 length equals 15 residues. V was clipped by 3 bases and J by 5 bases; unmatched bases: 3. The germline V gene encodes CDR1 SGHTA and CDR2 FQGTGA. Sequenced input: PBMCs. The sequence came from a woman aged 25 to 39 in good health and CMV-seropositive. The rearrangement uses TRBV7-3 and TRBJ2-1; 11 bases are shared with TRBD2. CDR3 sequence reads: CASSFFSGRDNEQFF. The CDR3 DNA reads TGTGCCAGCAGCTTCTTTAGCGGGAGGGACAATGAGCAGTTCTTC.